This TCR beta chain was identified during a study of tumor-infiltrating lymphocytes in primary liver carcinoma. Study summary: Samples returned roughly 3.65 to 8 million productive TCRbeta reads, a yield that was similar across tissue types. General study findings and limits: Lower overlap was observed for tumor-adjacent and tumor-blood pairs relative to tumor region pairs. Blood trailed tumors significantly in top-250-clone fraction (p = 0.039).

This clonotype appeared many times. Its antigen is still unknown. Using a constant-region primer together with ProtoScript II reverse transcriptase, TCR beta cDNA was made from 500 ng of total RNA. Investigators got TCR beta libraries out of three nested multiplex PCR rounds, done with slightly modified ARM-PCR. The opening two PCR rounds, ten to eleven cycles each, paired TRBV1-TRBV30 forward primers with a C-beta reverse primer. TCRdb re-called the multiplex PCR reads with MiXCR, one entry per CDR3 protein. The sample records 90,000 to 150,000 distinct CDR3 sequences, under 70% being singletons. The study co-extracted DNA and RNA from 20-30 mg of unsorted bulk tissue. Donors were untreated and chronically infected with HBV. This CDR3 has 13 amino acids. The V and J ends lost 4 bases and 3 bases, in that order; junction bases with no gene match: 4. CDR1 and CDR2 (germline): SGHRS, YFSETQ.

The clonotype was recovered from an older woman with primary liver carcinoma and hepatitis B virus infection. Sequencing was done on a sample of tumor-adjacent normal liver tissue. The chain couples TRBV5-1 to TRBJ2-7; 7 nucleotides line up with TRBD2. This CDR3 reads CASSKREGYEQYF. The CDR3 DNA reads TGCGCCAGCAGCAAGCGGGAAGGCTACGAGCAGTACTTC.